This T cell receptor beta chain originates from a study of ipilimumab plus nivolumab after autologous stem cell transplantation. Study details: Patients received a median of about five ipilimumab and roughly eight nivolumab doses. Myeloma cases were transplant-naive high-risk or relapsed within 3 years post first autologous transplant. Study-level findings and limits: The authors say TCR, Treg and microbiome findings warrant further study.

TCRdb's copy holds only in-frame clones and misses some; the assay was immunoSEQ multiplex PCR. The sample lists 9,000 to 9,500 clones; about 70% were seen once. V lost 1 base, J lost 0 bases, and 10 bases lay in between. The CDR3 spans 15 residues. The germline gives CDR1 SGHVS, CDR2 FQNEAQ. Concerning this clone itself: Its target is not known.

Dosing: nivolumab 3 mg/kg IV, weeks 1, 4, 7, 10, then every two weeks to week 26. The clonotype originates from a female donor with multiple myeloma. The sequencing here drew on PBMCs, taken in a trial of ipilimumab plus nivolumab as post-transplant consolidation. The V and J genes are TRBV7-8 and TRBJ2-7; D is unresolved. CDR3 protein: CASSLDKTNSYEQYF. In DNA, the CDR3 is TGTGCCAGCAGCTTAGACAAAACTAACTCCTACGAGCAGTACTTC.